This T cell receptor (beta chain) emerged from a study of cytomegalovirus exposure and HLA in healthy donors. The study, taken as a whole, reports: Most TCR sequences were rare, but some public TCRs occurred in many donors. Associated with cytomegalovirus, according to the listing, were 170 or so TCR beta chains.

Clones were sequenced by immunoSEQ multiplex PCR, and TCRdb holds only the in-frame ones, with some missing. In the table there are about 120,000 clones, approximately 90% of which are singletons. The table lists this clone with a few counts. Its antigen is unidentified. This CDR3 is built from 15 residues. Trimming shortened V by 5 bases and J by 5 bases, and 20 bases separated the two germline ends. Germline CDR1 SGHDT, CDR2 YYEEEE. Donors were drawn from the approximately 130-subject validation cohort, separate from the roughly 700-subject first cohort. This sequence was found in a man aged 18 to 30 in good health and CMV-seropositive. The rearrangement links TRBV5-6 to TRBJ2-7; no clear D. Sequencing was carried out using PBMCs. CDR3 amino acids: CASRPSQQAWHEQYF. CDR3 in DNA: TGTGCCAGCAGACCGTCCCAGCAGGCTTGGCACGAGCAGTACTTC.